The source of this T cell receptor (beta chain) is a study of T-cell reconstitution after alpha-beta-depleted transplantation in children (dated by TCRdb to about 2016). Study-wide context: Using TCR repertoire profiling, the study quantitatively followed how T-cell immune reconstitution unfolded in children after TCRalphabeta/CD19-depleted allogeneic hematopoietic cell transplantation.

In this sample, this clonotype turned up a few times. Its binding antigen is unknown. Base qualities were left out, and no much larger clone turns up one base away. According to the study, the label for this sample's treatment or condition signals: allogeneic hematopoietic cell transplantation with graft depleted of TCRalphabeta T cells and CD19 B cells. The children who served as transplant recipients had been given grafts of TCRalphabeta/CD19-depleted allogeneic hematopoietic cells. Library preparation employed PCR. TCRdb records Illumina HiSeq 2500 as the sequencer. TCR library preparation used molecular barcoding, with unique molecular identifiers applied to normalize quantification of the TCRbeta repertoire. The public reads were reprocessed in TCRdb via fastp at Q25 and MiXCR, keeping in-frame beta chains. Under each unique CDR3 protein, matching rows form one entry showing the most common genes and DNA. Counted in this sample were 780,000 or so distinct CDR3 sequences; roughly 15% of them appeared once. The ten largest clones add up to under 6% of the sample.

Including cysteine and phenylalanine, the CDR3 has 11 amino acids. The DNA shown is the 33-base CDR3, in frame from base 1. Trimming costs V 2 bases and J 5 bases, and their ends lie 5 bases apart. The germline V gene provides CDR1 SGHRS and CDR2 YFSETQ. On the study overall, not on this receptor specifically: The high TCRbeta diversity at day 60 in some patients was ascribed to recipient T cells and intrathymic progenitors that had survived conditioning. The apparently early recovery of alphabetaT-cell counts about two months after transplant reportedly depended on only several hundred rapidly expanded clones that came from non-depleted graft cells. Over subsequent months, a decline in hyperexpanded clone frequencies was noted, and after one year, T-cell counts and TCRbeta diversity were mostly ascribed to newly produced T cells.

Sequenced material: PBMCs, mostly from graft donor cells, taken 360 days after TCRalphabeta/CD19-depleted stem cell transplant. This clonotype was sampled from a male patient aged 10 to 17 who had a stem cell transplant for acute lymphoblastic leukemia, so the T cells may come from the graft donor. The chain is made from TRBV5-1 and TRBJ2-7; the D gene remains uncertain. The nucleotide sequence reads as follows: TGCGCCAGCAGCTTTCAGGACGAGCAGTACTTC. This gives the protein CASSFQDEQYF.